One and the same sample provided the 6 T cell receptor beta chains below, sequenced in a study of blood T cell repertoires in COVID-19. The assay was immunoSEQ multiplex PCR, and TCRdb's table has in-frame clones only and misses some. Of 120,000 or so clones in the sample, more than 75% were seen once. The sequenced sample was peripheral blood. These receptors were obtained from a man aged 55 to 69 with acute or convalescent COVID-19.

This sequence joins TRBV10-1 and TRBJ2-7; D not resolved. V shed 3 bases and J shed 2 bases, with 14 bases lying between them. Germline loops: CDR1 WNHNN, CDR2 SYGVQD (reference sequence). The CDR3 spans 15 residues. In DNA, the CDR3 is TGCGCCAGCAGTGAACTACCCAATGGCCCCTACGAGCAGTACTTC. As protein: CASSELPNGPYEQYF.

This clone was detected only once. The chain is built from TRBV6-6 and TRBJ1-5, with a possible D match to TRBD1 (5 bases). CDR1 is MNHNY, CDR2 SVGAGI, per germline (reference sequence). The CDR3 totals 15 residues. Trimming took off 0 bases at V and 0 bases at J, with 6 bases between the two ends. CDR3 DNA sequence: TGTGCCAGCAGTTACTCCGACAGTAGCAATCAGCCCCAGCATTTT. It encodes CASSYSDSSNQPQHF.

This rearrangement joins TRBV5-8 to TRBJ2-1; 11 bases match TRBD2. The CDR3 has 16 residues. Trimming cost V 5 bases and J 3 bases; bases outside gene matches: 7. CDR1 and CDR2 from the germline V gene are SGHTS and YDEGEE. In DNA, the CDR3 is TGTGCCAGCAGATCCCTGACTAGCGGGGTCTACAATGAGCAGTTCTTC. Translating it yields CASRSLTSGVYNEQFF.

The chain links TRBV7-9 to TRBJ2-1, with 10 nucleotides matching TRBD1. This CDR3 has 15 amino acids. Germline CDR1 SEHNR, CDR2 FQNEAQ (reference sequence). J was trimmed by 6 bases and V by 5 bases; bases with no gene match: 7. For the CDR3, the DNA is TGTGCCAGCAGCACGGGACAGGGGATGAGCAATGAGCAGTTCTTC. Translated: CASSTGQGMSNEQFF.

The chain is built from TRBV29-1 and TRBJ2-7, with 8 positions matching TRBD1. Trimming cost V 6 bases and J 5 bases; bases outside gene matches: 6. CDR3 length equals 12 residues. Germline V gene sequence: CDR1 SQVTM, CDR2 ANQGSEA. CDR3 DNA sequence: TGCAGCGTCAGGACAGGGCGGGACGAGCAGTACTTC. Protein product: CSVRTGRDEQYF.

CDR3 sequence reads: CASNRKGENNEQFF. The CDR3 coding sequence is TGTGCCAGCAACAGAAAGGGGGAAAACAATGAGCAGTTCTTC. The chain employs TRBV19 and TRBJ2-1, with a tentative D call TRBD1 (6 bases). From germline, CDR1 is LNHDA and CDR2 SQIVND (reference sequence). The CDR3 extends over 14 amino acids. The V end was cut by 9 bases, the J end by 5 bases, with 17 bases between.